The rows below give T cell receptor beta chains drawn from one sample of a study of beta chain features in type 1 diabetes. TCRdb keeps only in-frame clones here, not all; method: immunoSEQ multiplex PCR. The repertoire consists of around 150,000 clones, with around 8.3% occurring once and the leading ten covering about 0.5%. Source material: central memory CD4+ T cells from blood. The receptor source for this set is a woman between 18 and 29 years old with type 1 diabetes. Both conserved end residues are part of each CDR3.

j_call: TRBJ2-3; cdr3_length: 16; v_call: TRBV5-6; cdr3_aa: CASSLALAGGTDTQYF
j_call: TRBJ1-2; cdr3_length: 13; v_call: TRBV11-2; cdr3_aa: CASSLFGDYGYTF
j_call: TRBJ2-7; cdr3_length: 15; v_call: TRBV6-1; cdr3_aa: CASHPVGGRASEQYF
j_call: TRBJ1-2; cdr3_length: 17; v_call: TRBV11-2; cdr3_aa: CASSSLRQGPDTYGYTF
j_call: TRBJ2-2; cdr3_length: 17; v_call: TRBV18; cdr3_aa: CASSSGAGTGNTGELFF
j_call: TRBJ2-7; cdr3_length: 13; v_call: TRBV28; cdr3_aa: CASRLTGAYEQYF
j_call: TRBJ2-7; cdr3_length: 13; v_call: TRBV5-1; cdr3_aa: CASSPDRNYEQYF
j_call: TRBJ2-1; cdr3_length: 16; v_call: TRBV2; cdr3_aa: CASSPPITSSYNEQFF
j_call: TRBJ2-1; cdr3_length: 15; v_call: TRBV19; cdr3_aa: CASSRGQGGNNEQFF
j_call: TRBJ2-2; cdr3_length: 14; v_call: TRBV7-9; cdr3_aa: CASSLVRDTGELFF
j_call: TRBJ1-2; cdr3_length: 12; v_call: TRBV6-6; cdr3_aa: CASSYQAGGYTF
j_call: TRBJ1-1; cdr3_length: 16; v_call: TRBV18; cdr3_aa: CASSARELQANTEAFF
j_call: TRBJ2-3; cdr3_length: 17; v_call: TRBV5-1; cdr3_aa: CASSSTGGGGPADTQYF
j_call: TRBJ2-7; cdr3_length: 14; v_call: TRBV19; cdr3_aa: CASSNAGNPYEQYF
j_call: TRBJ2-2; cdr3_length: 14; v_call: TRBV9; cdr3_aa: CASSVAHDTWELFF
j_call: TRBJ2-1; cdr3_length: 15; v_call: TRBV7-3; cdr3_aa: CASSQTSGSYGEQFF
j_call: TRBJ1-4; cdr3_length: 13; v_call: TRBV7-9; cdr3_aa: CASSSSGGEKLFF
j_call: TRBJ2-1; cdr3_length: 13; v_call: TRBV28; cdr3_aa: CASTGGLWNEQFF
j_call: TRBJ1-1; cdr3_length: 15; v_call: TRBV6-6; cdr3_aa: CAGGRTGGQNTEAFF
j_call: TRBJ1-6; cdr3_length: 13; v_call: TRBV9; cdr3_aa: CASSFGQDSPLHF
j_call: TRBJ2-2; cdr3_length: 14; v_call: TRBV7-6; cdr3_aa: CASSIQTGTGELFF
j_call: TRBJ1-1; cdr3_length: 14; v_call: TRBV11-2; cdr3_aa: CASRQGTMNTEAFF
j_call: TRBJ2-5; cdr3_length: 12; v_call: TRBV12-2; cdr3_aa: CASRLARETQYF
j_call: TRBJ2-5; cdr3_length: 18; v_call: TRBV7-2; cdr3_aa: CASSSALAGGAGGETQYF
j_call: TRBJ2-7; cdr3_length: 12; v_call: TRBV5-1; cdr3_aa: CASSATGPPQYF
j_call: TRBJ1-2; cdr3_length: 12; v_call: TRBV29-1; cdr3_aa: CSVGQGNYGYTF
j_call: TRBJ1-2; cdr3_length: 15; v_call: TRBV19; cdr3_aa: CASNSTPGKGYGYTF
j_call: TRBJ1-5; cdr3_length: 17; v_call: TRBV2; cdr3_aa: CASSERGTRGSNQPQHF
j_call: TRBJ2-5; cdr3_length: 9; v_call: TRBV29-1; cdr3_aa: CSAEETQYF
j_call: TRBJ1-6; cdr3_length: 13; v_call: TRBV19; cdr3_aa: CASCRDNNSPLHF
j_call: TRBJ2-1; cdr3_length: 16; v_call: TRBV11-2; cdr3_aa: CASSLSPTSGGNEQFF
j_call: TRBJ1-2; cdr3_length: 13; v_call: TRBV9; cdr3_aa: CASSLQGFDGYTF
j_call: TRBJ2-3; cdr3_length: 16; v_call: TRBV18; cdr3_aa: CASSRSTSGGTDTQYF
j_call: TRBJ1-2; cdr3_length: 12; v_call: TRBV21-1; cdr3_aa: CASSNSTGGYTF
j_call: TRBJ2-7; cdr3_length: 13; v_call: TRBV28; cdr3_aa: CASSLSLDYEQYF
j_call: TRBJ2-7; cdr3_length: 15; v_call: TRBV9; cdr3_aa: CASSLGAGGNYEQYF
j_call: TRBJ2-7; cdr3_length: 12; v_call: TRBV29-1; cdr3_aa: CSARDRVYEQYF
j_call: TRBJ1-2; cdr3_length: 13; v_call: TRBV7-2; cdr3_aa: CASSQDMSYGYTF
j_call: TRBJ2-5; cdr3_length: 16; v_call: TRBV7-6; cdr3_aa: CASSLGSGPFQETQYF
j_call: TRBJ1-5; cdr3_length: 13; v_call: TRBV6-1; cdr3_aa: CASSRTDNQPQHF
j_call: TRBJ1-6; cdr3_length: 14; v_call: TRBV10-3; cdr3_aa: CAISEYDRNSPLHF
j_call: TRBJ2-7; cdr3_length: 13; v_call: TRBV29-1; cdr3_aa: CSVQPGGSGEQYF
j_call: TRBJ2-3; cdr3_length: 17; v_call: TRBV7-2; cdr3_aa: CASSPRVGGARTDTQYF
j_call: TRBJ2-1; cdr3_length: 16; v_call: TRBV7-9; cdr3_aa: CASSLGVDWSYNEQFF